The T cell receptor (beta chain) described here comes from a study of CD8 T cells in ankylosing spondylitis. This clonotype was found a few times. Its antigen is currently unknown. Library preparation for TCR beta used quantitative 5'-RACE with molecular barcodes. In TCRdb, the 5' RACE reads were re-called with MiXCR into one record per CDR3 protein. This sample has some 250,000 distinct CDR3 sequences, with 20% to 30% found just once. Germline V gene data show CDR1 as DFQATT and CDR2 as SNEGSKA (reference sequence). After removal of 0 bases from V and 6 bases from J, the junction contained 2 bases not matched to a gene. CDR3 length: 13 residues. Study-level points and caveats: Reportedly, significant enrichment of disease-linked clones occurred in matched ankylosing spondylitis synovial fluid. A TCR beta motif made of about eight highly homologous variants seemed typical of ankylosing spondylitis blood. In reactive arthritis synovial fluid and blood, some motif variants had been reported before.

J is TRBJ2-3 and V is TRBV20-1, with TRBD2 matching over 8 bases. The TCR was taken from a male donor with ankylosing spondylitis or in good health (not recorded which). Sequenced input: blood, either unsorted or a sorted T cell fraction (not recorded which). The chain's CDR3 is CSARDGGVDTQYF. DNA of the CDR3: TGCAGTGCTAGAGACGGGGGGGTTGATACGCAGTATTTT.